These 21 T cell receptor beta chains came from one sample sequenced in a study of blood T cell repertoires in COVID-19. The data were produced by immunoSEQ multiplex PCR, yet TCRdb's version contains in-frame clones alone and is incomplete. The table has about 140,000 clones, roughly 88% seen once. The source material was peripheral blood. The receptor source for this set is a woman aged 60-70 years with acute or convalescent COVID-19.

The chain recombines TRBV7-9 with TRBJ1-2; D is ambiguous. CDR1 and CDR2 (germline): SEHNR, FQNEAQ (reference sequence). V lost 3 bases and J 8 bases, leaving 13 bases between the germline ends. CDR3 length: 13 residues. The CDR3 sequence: CASSFWEGNGYTF. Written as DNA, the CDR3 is TGTGCCAGCAGCTTTTGGGAGGGAAACGGCTACACCTTC.

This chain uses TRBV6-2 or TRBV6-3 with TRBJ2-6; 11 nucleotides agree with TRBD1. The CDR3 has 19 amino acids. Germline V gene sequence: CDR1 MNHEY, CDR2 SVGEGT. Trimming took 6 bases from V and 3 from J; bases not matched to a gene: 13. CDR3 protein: CASSGTGTGGILGANVLTF. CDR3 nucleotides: TGTGCCAGCAGCGGAACCGGGACAGGGGGAATTCTTGGGGCCAACGTCCTGACTTTC.

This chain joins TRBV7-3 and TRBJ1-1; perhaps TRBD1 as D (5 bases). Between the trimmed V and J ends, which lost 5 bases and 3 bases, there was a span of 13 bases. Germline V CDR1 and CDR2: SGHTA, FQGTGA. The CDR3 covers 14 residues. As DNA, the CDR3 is TGTGCCAGCAGCCCTGGGGGAGGGGACACTGAAGCTTTCTTT. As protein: CASSPGGGDTEAFF.

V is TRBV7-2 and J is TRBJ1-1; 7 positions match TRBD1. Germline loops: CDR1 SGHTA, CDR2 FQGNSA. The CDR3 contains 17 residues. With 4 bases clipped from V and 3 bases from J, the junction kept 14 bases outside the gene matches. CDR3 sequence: CASSSYTHRGWDTEAFF. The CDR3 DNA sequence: TGTGCCAGCAGCTCCTATACACACAGGGGTTGGGACACTGAAGCTTTCTTT.

For the CDR3, the DNA is TGTGCCAGTAAGGGGACAGATAATTCACCCCTCCACTTT. It translates to CASKGTDNSPLHF. The chain couples TRBV19 to TRBJ1-6; 7 bases match TRBD1. Germline V gene lookup returns CDR1 LNHDA and CDR2 SQIVND (reference sequence). CDR3 size: 13 residues. The V segment lost 7 bases and the J segment 5 bases; nucleotides outside the gene matches: 2.

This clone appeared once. The chain's CDR3 is CASSQGVQGSNTEAFF. The CDR3 bases are TGTGCCAGCAGCCAAGGGGTACAGGGGTCGAACACTGAAGCTTTCTTT. The rearrangement links TRBV4-2 to TRBJ1-1; 7 bases are shared with TRBD1. V lost 1 base and J lost 1; bases outside the gene matches: 6. The germline V gene encodes CDR1 LGHNA and CDR2 YNFKEQ. This CDR3 region has 16 residues.

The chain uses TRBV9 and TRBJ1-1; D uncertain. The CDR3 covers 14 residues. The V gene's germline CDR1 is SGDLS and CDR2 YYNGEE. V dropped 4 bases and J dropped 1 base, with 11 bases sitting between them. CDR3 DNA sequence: TGTGCCAGCAGCTTTAGCGGGGAGAACACTGAAGCTTTCTTT. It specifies CASSFSGENTEAFF.

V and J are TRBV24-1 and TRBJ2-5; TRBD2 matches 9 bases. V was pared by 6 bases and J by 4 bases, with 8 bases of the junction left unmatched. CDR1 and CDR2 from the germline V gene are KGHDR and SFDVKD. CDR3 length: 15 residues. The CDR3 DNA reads TGTGCCACCAGTAAGGCGGGGGGGCCTGGAGAGACCCAGTACTTC. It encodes CATSKAGGPGETQYF.

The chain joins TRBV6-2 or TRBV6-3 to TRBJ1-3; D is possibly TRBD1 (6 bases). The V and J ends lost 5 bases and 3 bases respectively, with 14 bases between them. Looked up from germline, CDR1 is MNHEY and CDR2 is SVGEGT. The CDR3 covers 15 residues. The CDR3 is CASSPQGSYGNTIYF. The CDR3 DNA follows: TGTGCCAGCAGTCCACAGGGATCGTATGGAAACACCATATATTTT.

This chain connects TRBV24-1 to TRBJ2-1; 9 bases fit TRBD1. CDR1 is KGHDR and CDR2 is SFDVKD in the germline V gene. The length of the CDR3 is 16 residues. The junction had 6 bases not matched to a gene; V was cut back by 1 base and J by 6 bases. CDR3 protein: CATSDFRDRAANEQFF. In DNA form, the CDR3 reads TGTGCCACCAGTGATTTCCGGGACAGGGCGGCCAATGAGCAGTTCTTC.

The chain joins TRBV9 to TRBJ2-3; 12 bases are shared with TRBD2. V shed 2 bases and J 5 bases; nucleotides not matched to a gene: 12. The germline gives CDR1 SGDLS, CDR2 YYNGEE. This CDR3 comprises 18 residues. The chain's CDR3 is CASSVGSSGGAKVDTQYF. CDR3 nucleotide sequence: TGTGCCAGCAGCGTGGGGTCTAGCGGGGGGGCCAAGGTAGATACGCAGTATTTT. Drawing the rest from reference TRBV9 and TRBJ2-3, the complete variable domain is DSGVTQTPKHLITATGQRVTLRCSPRSGDLSVYWYQQSLDQGLQFLIQYYNGEERAKGNILERFSAQQFPDLHSELNLSSLELGDSALYFCASSVGSSGGAKVDTQYFGPGTRLTVL.

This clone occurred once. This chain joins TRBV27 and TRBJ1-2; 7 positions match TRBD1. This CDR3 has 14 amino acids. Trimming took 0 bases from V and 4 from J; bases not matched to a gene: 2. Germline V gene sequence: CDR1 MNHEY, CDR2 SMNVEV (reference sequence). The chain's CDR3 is CASSLSAGGYGYTF. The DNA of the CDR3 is TGTGCCAGCAGTTTATCGGCAGGGGGCTATGGCTACACCTTC.

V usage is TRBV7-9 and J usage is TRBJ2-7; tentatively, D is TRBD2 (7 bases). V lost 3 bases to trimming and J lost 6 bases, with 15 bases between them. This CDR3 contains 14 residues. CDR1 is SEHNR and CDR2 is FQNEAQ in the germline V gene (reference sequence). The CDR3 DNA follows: TGTGCCAGCAGCTTGGGGGGGCGGGACGGCGAGCAGTACTTC. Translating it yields CASSLGGRDGEQYF.

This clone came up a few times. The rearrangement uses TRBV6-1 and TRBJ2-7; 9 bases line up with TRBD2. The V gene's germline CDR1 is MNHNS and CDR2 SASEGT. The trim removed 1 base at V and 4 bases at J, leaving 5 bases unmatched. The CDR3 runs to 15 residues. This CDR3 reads CASSEGSGGRYEQYF. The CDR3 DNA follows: TGTGCCAGCAGTGAAGGTAGCGGGGGCAGGTACGAGCAGTACTTC.

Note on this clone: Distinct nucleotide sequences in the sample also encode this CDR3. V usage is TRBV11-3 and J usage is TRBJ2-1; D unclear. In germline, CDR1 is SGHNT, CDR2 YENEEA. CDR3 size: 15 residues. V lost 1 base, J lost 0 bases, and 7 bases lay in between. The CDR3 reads CASSLGASSYNEQFF. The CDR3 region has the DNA TGTGCCAGCAGCTTAGGGGCGAGCTCCTACAATGAGCAGTTCTTC.

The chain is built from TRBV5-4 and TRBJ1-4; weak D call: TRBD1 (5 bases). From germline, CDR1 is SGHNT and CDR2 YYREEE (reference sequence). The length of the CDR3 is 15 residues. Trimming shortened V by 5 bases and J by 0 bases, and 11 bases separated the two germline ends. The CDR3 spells CASSLTATTNEKLFF. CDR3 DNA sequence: TGTGCCAGCAGTTTGACAGCAACAACTAATGAAAAACTGTTTTTT.

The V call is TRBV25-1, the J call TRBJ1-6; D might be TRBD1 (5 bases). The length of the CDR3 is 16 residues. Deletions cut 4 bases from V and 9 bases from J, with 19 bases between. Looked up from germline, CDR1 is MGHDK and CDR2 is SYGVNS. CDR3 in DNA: TGTGCCAGCAGTGCCTTCCCCGGGGGGGGGAGTTCACCCCTCCACTTT. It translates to CASSAFPGGGSSPLHF. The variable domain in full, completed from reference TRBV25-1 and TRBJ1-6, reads EADIYQTPRYLVIGTGKKITLECSQTMGHDKMYWYQQDPGMELHLIHYSYGVNSTEKGDLSSESTVSRIRTEHFPLTLESARPSHTSQYLCASSAFPGGGSSPLHFGNGTRLTVT.

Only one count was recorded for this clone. The CDR3 DNA reads TGTGCCAGCAGCCAAGCAGGGGGCCTTGTTGAAAAACTGTTTTTT. Translating it yields CASSQAGGLVEKLFF. This sequence joins TRBV4-2 and TRBJ1-4, with 8 nucleotides matching TRBD1. Germline values: CDR1 LGHNA, CDR2 YNFKEQ. This CDR3 has 15 residues. V was clipped by 1 base and J by 7 bases; unmatched bases: 5.

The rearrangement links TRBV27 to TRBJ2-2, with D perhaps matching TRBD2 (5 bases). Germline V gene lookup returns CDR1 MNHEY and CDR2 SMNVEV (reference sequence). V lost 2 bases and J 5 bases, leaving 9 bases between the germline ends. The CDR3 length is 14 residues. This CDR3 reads CASSLVGRTGELFF. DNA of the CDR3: TGTGCCAGCAGTTTAGTGGGGAGAACCGGGGAGCTGTTTTTT.

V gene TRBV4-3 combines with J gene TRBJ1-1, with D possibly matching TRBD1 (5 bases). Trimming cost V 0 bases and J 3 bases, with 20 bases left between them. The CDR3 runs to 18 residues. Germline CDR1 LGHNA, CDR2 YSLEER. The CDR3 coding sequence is TGCGCCAGCAGCCAAGAATCGATCCGGGGGAAACGGGACACTGAAGCTTTCTTT. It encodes CASSQESIRGKRDTEAFF.

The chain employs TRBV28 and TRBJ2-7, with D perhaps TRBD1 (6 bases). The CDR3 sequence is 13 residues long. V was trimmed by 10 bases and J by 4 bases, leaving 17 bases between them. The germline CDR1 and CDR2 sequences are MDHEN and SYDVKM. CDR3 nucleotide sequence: TGTGCCACCAACAACCTACAGGGTTACGAGCAGTACTTC. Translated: CATNNLQGYEQYF.